Presented here are 27 T cell receptor beta chains from one specimen sequenced in a study of T-cell reconstitution after alpha-beta-depleted transplantation in children. TCRbeta library preparation incorporated unique molecular identifiers. TCRdb processed the PCR reads anew with MiXCR; each CDR3 protein has one entry. This sample has some 440,000 distinct CDR3 sequences, with about 17% found just once. The material sequenced was PBMCs, mostly from graft donor cells, taken 360 days after TCRalphabeta/CD19-depleted stem cell transplant. The source is a boy under two years old who had a stem cell transplant for Wiskott-Aldrich syndrome, so the T cells may come from the graft donor.

This clonotype was observed a few times. The V call is TRBV7-7, the J call TRBJ2-5; D might be TRBD1 (5 bases). Germline CDR1 SSHAT, CDR2 FNYEAQ (reference sequence). The V gene lost 5 bases and the J gene lost 2 bases, with 15 bases spanning the gap. The CDR3 consists of 15 residues. CDR3 residues: CASSSNRGPQETQYF. As DNA, the CDR3 is TGTGCCAGCAGCAGTAATAGGGGTCCGCAAGAGACCCAGTACTTC.

The chain carries TRBV6-5 and TRBJ2-7; D may be TRBD1 or TRBD2 (5 bases each). From germline, CDR1 is MNHEY and CDR2 SVGAGI. Trimming took off 2 bases at V and 2 bases at J, with 13 bases between the two ends. The CDR3 sequence is 15 residues long. CDR3 loop: CASSYLRDGPYEQYF. The CDR3, as DNA: TGTGCCAGCAGTTACCTTCGGGACGGACCCTACGAGCAGTACTTC.

This clonotype has a handful of counts. The chain has TRBV20-1 and TRBJ1-1; a possible D gene is TRBD1 (5 bases). In germline, CDR1 is DFQATT, CDR2 SNEGSKA (reference sequence). Trimming took 3 bases from V and 6 from J, leaving 8 bases between them. This CDR3 has 11 residues. In DNA, the CDR3 is TGCAGTGCTAGGAGACAGCCTGAAGCTTTCTTT. This codes for CSARRQPEAFF.

A few counts support this clonotype. This chain links TRBV16 with TRBJ2-5; TRBD2 is a possible D gene (5 bases). CDR1 is KGHSY and CDR2 is FQNENV in the germline V gene. The CDR3 is 12 residues long. V was trimmed by 0 bases and J by 10 bases, leaving 9 bases between them. The CDR3 nucleotides read TGTGCCAGCAGCCAATCGGCGAGCGGCCAGTACTTC. Its protein product is CASSQSASGQYF.

The genes are TRBV10-3 and TRBJ1-2; 8 bases map to TRBD1. The CDR3 has 14 amino acids. The germline V gene has CDR1 ENHRY and CDR2 SYGVKD. Germline trimming cut 7 bases from V and 5 bases from J; bases unmatched to any gene: 9. CDR3 in amino acids: CAITSPGTGYGYTF. The CDR3 nucleotides are TGTGCCATCACCTCACCCGGGACAGGTTATGGCTACACCTTC.

This clonotype was observed a handful of times. The rearrangement joins TRBV29-1 to TRBJ2-7; TRBD1 matches 10 bases. V was pared by 4 bases and J by 6 bases, with 0 bases of the junction left unmatched. Germline V gives CDR1 SQVTM, CDR2 ANQGSEA. This CDR3 is built from 11 residues. For the CDR3, the DNA is TGCAGCGTTGGGACAGGGGGCGAGCAGTACTTC. Encoded protein: CSVGTGGEQYF.

This clonotype was counted a few times. V usage is TRBV2 and J usage is TRBJ1-4, with TRBD1 as a possible D gene (6 bases). V lost 4 bases and J lost 5, with 14 bases in between. CDR3 length: 15 amino acids. Germline values: CDR1 SNHLY, CDR2 FYNNEI. The DNA for the CDR3 is TGTGCCAGCAGTGGGAGGACAGTTCAGAATGAAAAACTGTTTTTT. Translated, it gives CASSGRTVQNEKLFF.

This clonotype was seen only a few times. V and J are TRBV4-3 and TRBJ2-3; D not resolved. V gave up 0 bases and J gave up 6 bases, with 13 bases separating them. This CDR3 is built from 15 residues. Germline V gives CDR1 LGHNA, CDR2 YSLEER. The CDR3 protein is CASSQDWTPRDTQYF. DNA for the CDR3: TGCGCCAGCAGCCAAGATTGGACGCCCCGCGATACGCAGTATTTT.

The rearrangement links TRBV6-2 or TRBV6-3 to TRBJ2-7, with D possibly matching TRBD2 (6 bases). The germline V gene has CDR1 MNHEY and CDR2 SVGEGT. The CDR3 extends over 15 amino acids. V was pared by 2 bases and J by 2 bases, with 13 bases between. Written as DNA, the CDR3 is TGTGCCAGCAGTTACGGGGGTAGCGGTACCTACGAGCAGTACTTC. Amino acids: CASSYGGSGTYEQYF.

The gene calls are TRBV7-8 and TRBJ2-1; TRBD2 aligns across 8 bases. Trimming took 5 bases from V and 0 from J; bases not matched to a gene: 9. The CDR3 covers 17 residues. Germline assignment: CDR1 SGHVS and CDR2 FQNEAQ. CDR3 in amino acids: CASSHQSLAGSYNEQFF. The CDR3 region has the DNA TGTGCCAGCAGCCATCAGTCCCTAGCGGGCTCCTACAATGAGCAGTTCTTC.

This chain connects TRBV29-1 to TRBJ2-1, with D possibly being TRBD1 (5 bases). CDR1 and CDR2 (germline): SQVTM, ANQGSEA. CDR3 size: 12 residues. Trimming removed 6 bases at V and 8 bases at J, with 14 bases between. This CDR3 is CSVPTRVDEQFF. The CDR3 DNA sequence: TGCAGCGTCCCGACCAGGGTCGATGAGCAGTTCTTC.

The rearrangement uses TRBV25-1 and TRBJ2-7; D tentatively fits TRBD1 or TRBD2 (5 bases each). V gave up 7 bases and J gave up 3 bases, with 10 bases separating them. This CDR3 is built from 12 residues. Germline values: CDR1 MGHDK, CDR2 SYGVNS. DNA of the CDR3: TGTGCCAGCATATGGGGGAACTACGAGCAGTACTTC. This codes for CASIWGNYEQYF.

The V gene is TRBV24-1, the J gene TRBJ2-1; no reliable D call. With 4 bases removed from V and 6 bases from J, the gap between germline ends came to 6 bases. Germline lookup yields CDR1 KGHDR and CDR2 SFDVKD. The CDR3 length is 12 residues. CDR3: CATSEGFNEQFF. The CDR3 DNA reads TGTGCCACCAGTGAAGGGTTCAATGAGCAGTTCTTC.

This chain connects TRBV6-5 to TRBJ2-7; D is perhaps TRBD2 (6 bases). The V gene's germline CDR1 is MNHEY and CDR2 SVGAGI. This CDR3 region has 17 residues. V lost 0 bases to trimming and J lost 4 bases, with 19 bases between them. The CDR3 spells CASSYSFKGLGTYEQYF. As DNA, the CDR3 is TGTGCCAGCAGTTACTCGTTCAAGGGCCTAGGGACTTACGAGCAGTACTTC.

This chain connects TRBV5-6 to TRBJ1-2; D ambiguous. CDR3 length: 13 amino acids. Germline V gene sequence: CDR1 SGHDT, CDR2 YYEEEE. Trimming took 2 bases from V and 8 from J, leaving 13 bases between them. The CDR3 DNA reads TGTGCCAGCAGCTTTAGTCGGTTGGGAGGCTACACCTTC. Residues: CASSFSRLGGYTF.

This clonotype was picked up many times. The chain has TRBV12-3 or TRBV12-4 and TRBJ2-1, with D possibly called TRBD1 or TRBD2 (5 bases each). This CDR3 region has 14 residues. Between the trimmed V and J ends, which lost 3 bases and 10 bases, there was a span of 16 bases. The chain's CDR3 is CASSFPVRGPEQFF. The CDR3 bases are TGTGCCAGCAGTTTCCCCGTGAGGGGCCCCGAGCAGTTCTTC.

CDR3 bases: TGTGCCAGCAGTTACGGGCTAGGGAGCACAGATACGCAGTATTTT. Translation gives CASSYGLGSTDTQYF. The chain joins TRBV6-5 to TRBJ2-3; D gene uncertain. The CDR3 is made up of 15 amino acids. The V and J ends lost 2 bases and 0 bases respectively, with 9 bases between them. Looked up from germline, CDR1 is MNHEY and CDR2 is SVGAGI.

The J gene is TRBJ2-5, the V gene TRBV12-3 or TRBV12-4; D is possibly TRBD1 (6 bases). V lost 6 bases and J lost 5, with 13 bases in between. The CDR3 has 13 residues. The CDR3 DNA reads as TGTGCCAGCAGGGATACAGGGTTGGAGACCCAGTACTTC. Its translation is CASRDTGLETQYF.

The V gene is TRBV20-1, the J gene TRBJ2-7, with D possibly matching TRBD1 (6 bases). The CDR3 has 18 residues. Germline CDR1 and CDR2: DFQATT and SNEGSKA (reference sequence). V gave up 1 base and J gave up 4 bases, with 26 bases separating them. The CDR3 DNA reads as TGCAGTGCTAGAGGATTGGGTTTGGGGGCTTTCTCCAATTACGAGCAGTACTTC. Residues: CSARGLGLGAFSNYEQYF.

This clonotype was detected many times. The chain carries TRBV10-1 and TRBJ1-1, with 7 bases aligning to TRBD1. The CDR3 has 14 amino acids. V was clipped by 6 bases and J by 1 base; unmatched bases: 5. CDR1 is WNHNN, CDR2 SYGVQD, per germline (reference sequence). In DNA, the CDR3 is TGCGCCAGCAGCAAGGGACAGAAGAACACTGAAGCTTTCTTT. Translated: CASSKGQKNTEAFF.

This clonotype was picked up a small number of times. The rearrangement joins TRBV6-2 or TRBV6-3 to TRBJ2-4; TRBD1 or TRBD2 may be the D gene (6 bases each). Per the germline V gene, CDR1 is MNHEY and CDR2 is SVGEGT. Trimming left V 6 bases short and J 6 bases short, with 12 bases between. The CDR3 loop spans 13 amino acids. The DNA of the CDR3 is TGTGCCAGCAGACCCGGAGGGGGAAACATTCAGTACTTC. This codes for CASRPGGGNIQYF.

The gene calls are TRBV27 and TRBJ2-1; tentatively, D is TRBD1 or TRBD2 (5 bases each). V dropped 5 bases and J dropped 5 bases, with 16 bases sitting between them. The CDR3 totals 15 residues. Germline V gives CDR1 MNHEY, CDR2 SMNVEV (reference sequence). The CDR3 loop is CASSTRGQGNNEQFF. The CDR3 nucleotides read TGTGCCAGCAGTACCAGAGGGCAGGGTAACAATGAGCAGTTCTTC.

This clonotype was seen many times. The chain is built from TRBV12-3 or TRBV12-4 and TRBJ2-1; D call uncertain. Between the trimmed V and J ends, which lost 3 bases and 9 bases, there was a span of 12 bases. The CDR3 extends over 13 amino acids. The CDR3 loop is CASSLVGSSEQFF. CDR3 sequence (DNA): TGTGCCAGCAGTTTGGTGGGTTCTAGTGAGCAGTTCTTC.

This clonotype was detected only a few times. The chain joins TRBV6-5 to TRBJ2-1; no clear D. V dropped 2 bases and J dropped 7 bases, with 12 bases sitting between them. This CDR3 has 14 residues. CDR1 and CDR2 (germline): MNHEY, SVGAGI. As DNA, the CDR3 is TGTGCCAGCAGTTACGGGTTTACGCCAAATGAGCAGTTCTTC. Translated, it gives CASSYGFTPNEQFF.

This clonotype was detected a few times. The rearrangement uses TRBV10-3 and TRBJ1-4; D is undetermined. V gave up 6 bases and J gave up 0 bases, with 11 bases separating them. The CDR3 extends over 15 amino acids. Per the germline V gene, CDR1 is ENHRY and CDR2 is SYGVKD. The CDR3 DNA follows: TGTGCCATCAGCAGACAACCCGCAACTAATGAAAAACTGTTTTTT. Translation gives CAISRQPATNEKLFF.

There are many counts of this clonotype. The chain combines TRBV10-3 with TRBJ1-1; D gene uncertain. The CDR3 consists of 15 residues. V lost 4 bases to trimming and J lost 1 base, with 13 bases between them. Looked up from germline, CDR1 is ENHRY and CDR2 is SYGVKD. The CDR3 coding sequence is TGTGCCATCAGTGGGGCCCCGGGGAGGAACACTGAAGCTTTCTTT. Translated, it gives CAISGAPGRNTEAFF.

For the CDR3, the DNA is TGTGCCAGCAGTTTATACCCGGGACAGTCCAATGAGCAGTTCTTC. Translating gives CASSLYPGQSNEQFF. This chain links TRBV28 with TRBJ2-1; 7 bases fit TRBD1. The CDR3 has 15 residues. V lost 1 base, J lost 6 bases, and 6 bases stayed unmatched. Germline values: CDR1 MDHEN, CDR2 SYDVKM.